This T cell receptor beta chain was profiled in a study of beta chain features in type 1 diabetes. Overall study results and limits: Type 1 diabetes patients had TCRB CDR3s that were shorter (moderately but significantly so) in all four CD4+ subsets.

This clone was picked up a small number of times. Its antigen remains unidentified. What was sequenced were expressed TCRB transcripts, since all of the isolated RNA had been reverse transcribed. Method: immunoSEQ multiplex PCR; TCRdb's copy keeps in-frame clones and lacks some. The sample consists of more than 250,000 clones, approximately 24% of them appearing once. After removal of 3 bases from V and 6 bases from J, the junction contained 4 bases not matched to a gene. Germline V gene data show CDR1 as LNHDA and CDR2 as SQIVND (reference sequence). CDR3 length: 15 amino acids. This receptor was identified in a woman in her 30s with type 1 diabetes. The chain recombines TRBV19 with TRBJ2-1; TRBD2 matches at 11 bases. Sample: naive CD4+ T cells from blood. In nucleotides, the CDR3 is TGTGCCAGTAGTATTTCTCTAGCGGGAGGCAATGAGCAGTTCTTC. It yields the protein CASSISLAGGNEQFF.